This T cell receptor beta chain was observed in a study of T cell responses to AZD1222 COVID-19 vaccine. The CDR3 loop spans 15 amino acids. CDR1 and CDR2 (germline): LNHDA, SQIVND (reference sequence). Trimming removed 3 bases at V and 0 bases at J, with 11 bases between. This clone appeared a few times. The antigen remains unidentified. Study results and caveats: A reported finding is that nearly half of spike-specific TCRs target unmutated variant regions. Only a handful of AZD1222 recipients were seropositive at baseline. Clonal diversity may have been underestimated in mostly white British donors.

Measured with immunoSEQ multiplex PCR; TCRdb has only the in-frame clones, and not every one. The sample shows about 98,000 clones, around nine tenths of them seen only once. The J gene is TRBJ1-1, the V gene TRBV19, with D maybe TRBD1 (6 bases). The source material was peripheral blood, sampled on day 0 of MenACWY control vaccination. This receptor was obtained from an adult in good health. CDR3: CASSMGGLLNTEAFF. Here the CDR3 DNA reads TGTGCCAGTAGTATGGGGGGGCTGTTGAACACTGAAGCTTTCTTT.